Shown below are 28 T cell receptor beta chains from a single sample sequenced in a study of cytomegalovirus exposure and HLA in healthy donors. In the PCR, 60 Vbeta and 13 Jbeta primers were used. The data were produced by immunoSEQ multiplex PCR, yet TCRdb's version contains in-frame clones alone and is incomplete. The table lists about 140,000 clones, 78% of them singletons. The sample was PBMCs. Receptors were obtained from a woman aged 18-30 years in good health and CMV-seropositive.

The sample holds a few counts of this clone. The chain recombines TRBV27 with TRBJ2-5; 7 nucleotides align to TRBD2. J was trimmed by 1 base and V by 4 bases; bases with no gene match: 9. CDR3 length: 16 residues. Germline V lookup: CDR1 MNHEY, CDR2 SMNVEV (reference sequence). CDR3 region: CASSSPLGGGQETQYF. CDR3 bases: TGTGCCAGCAGTTCCCCCCTTGGGGGGGGCCAAGAGACCCAGTACTTC.

This chain links TRBV6-4 with TRBJ2-3, with 9 bases identical to TRBD1. CDR3 length equals 15 residues. V lost 2 bases to trimming and J lost 2 bases; unmatched junction nucleotides: 2. Per germline, CDR1 MRHNA and CDR2 SNTAGT. The CDR3 DNA is TGTGCCAGCAGTGACACAGGGGGCCACACAGATACGCAGTATTTT. Translation gives CASSDTGGHTDTQYF.

This chain connects TRBV4-3 to TRBJ2-2; 8 nucleotides align to TRBD2. The CDR3 contains 16 residues. The V segment lost 3 bases and the J segment 4 bases; nucleotides outside the gene matches: 7. The germline CDR1 and CDR2 sequences are LGHNA and YSLEER. The CDR3 DNA follows: TGCGCCAGCAGCCAGACTTCGGGGGGGGCCACCGGGGAGCTGTTTTTT. Its translation: CASSQTSGGATGELFF.

This clone appeared a few times. The rearrangement uses TRBV7-9 and TRBJ2-3; a weak D match, TRBD2 (6 bases). Germline CDR1 reads SEHNR; CDR2 reads FQNEAQ (reference sequence). This CDR3 contains 14 residues. Trimming shortened V by 6 bases and J by 2 bases, and 12 bases separated the two germline ends. CDR3 in DNA: TGTGCCAGCAGTTTGACTAGTCCCACAGATACGCAGTATTTT. Its translation is CASSLTSPTDTQYF.

The V call is TRBV28, the J call TRBJ2-7; D perhaps matches TRBD1 (5 bases). Germline CDR1 reads MDHEN; CDR2 reads SYDVKM. V was shortened by 2 bases and J by 3 bases, with 8 bases between the two germline ends. The CDR3 runs to 13 residues. This CDR3 reads CASSLRTSYEQYF. Written as DNA, the CDR3 is TGTGCCAGCAGTTTAAGGACAAGCTACGAGCAGTACTTC.

This rearrangement joins TRBV5-4 to TRBJ1-2; D is possibly TRBD1 (6 bases). The CDR3 totals 18 residues. In germline, CDR1 is SGHNT, CDR2 YYREEE (reference sequence). With 0 bases removed from V and 0 bases from J, the gap between germline ends came to 18 bases. CDR3 sequence (DNA): TGTGCCAGCAGCTTGGAGGACGGCGGGGGGGCTCCTAACTATGGCTACACCTTC. Translation gives CASSLEDGGGAPNYGYTF.

The rearrangement uses TRBV28 and TRBJ1-2; D may be TRBD1 (6 bases). Germline CDR1 and CDR2: MDHEN and SYDVKM. The CDR3 has 14 amino acids. V was trimmed by 5 bases and J by 2 bases, leaving 12 bases between them. The CDR3 region is CASSPRGTNYGYTF. Here the CDR3 DNA reads TGTGCCAGCAGTCCGAGGGGGACCAACTATGGCTACACCTTC.

This clone occurred a few times. This chain joins TRBV20-1 and TRBJ2-3; 8 bases agree with TRBD1. CDR1 DFQATT and CDR2 SNEGSKA come from the germline V gene (reference sequence). The CDR3 totals 11 residues. The junction had 11 bases not matched to a gene; V was cut back by 6 bases and J by 15 bases. CDR3 sequence (DNA): TGCAGTGCACAGACAGGGGCGAGGGTTTATTTT. Its translation is CSAQTGARVYF.

The V gene is TRBV19, the J gene TRBJ2-3; maybe TRBD1 (5 bases). CDR3 length: 19 amino acids. Per germline, CDR1 LNHDA and CDR2 SQIVND (reference sequence). V gave up 0 bases and J gave up 2 bases, with 21 bases separating them. The CDR3 loop is CASSIDNRPFTGATDTQYF. CDR3 bases: TGTGCCAGTAGTATAGATAACAGGCCCTTCACTGGTGCCACAGATACGCAGTATTTT.

The V and J genes are TRBV7-2 and TRBJ2-1, with 10 bases lining up with TRBD2. V was clipped by 6 bases and J by 3 bases; unmatched bases: 5. The CDR3 covers 15 residues. Germline CDR1 reads SGHTA; CDR2 reads FQGNSA. In DNA, the CDR3 is TGTGCCAGCAGTCCCAGACTAGCGGGCTACAATGAGCAGTTCTTC. It specifies CASSPRLAGYNEQFF.

The chain carries TRBV19 and TRBJ1-1; 7 bases fit TRBD1. CDR3 length: 14 amino acids. CDR1 is LNHDA and CDR2 is SQIVND in the germline V gene (reference sequence). Trimming at V came to 4 bases and at J to 1 base, leaving 3 bases not matched to a gene. CDR3 in DNA: TGTGCCAGTAGTAAGGGGGACAGGAACACTGAAGCTTTCTTT. The encoded protein is CASSKGDRNTEAFF.

The chain links TRBV7-9 to TRBJ1-1; D may be TRBD1 (5 bases). The CDR3 has 12 residues. Trimming pared 7 bases from V and 7 bases from J, leaving 13 bases between. CDR1 and CDR2 from the germline V gene are SEHNR and FQNEAQ (reference sequence). The CDR3: CASTLGGGEAFF. The CDR3, as DNA: TGTGCCAGCACCCTGGGGGGTGGTGAAGCTTTCTTT.

The chain links TRBV2 to TRBJ2-1; 9 bases are a match to TRBD1. Germline CDR1 reads SNHLY; CDR2 reads FYNNEI. The ends lost 3 bases at V and 0 bases at J; junction bases unmatched: 0. CDR3 length: 15 residues. The chain's CDR3 is CASSEDRGSYNEQFF. CDR3 bases: TGTGCCAGCAGTGAGGACAGGGGCTCCTACAATGAGCAGTTCTTC.

This clone was observed a few times. This sequence joins TRBV5-1 and TRBJ2-2, with TRBD2 as a possible D gene (5 bases). The V gene lost 0 bases and the J gene lost 6 bases, with 18 bases spanning the gap. This CDR3 has 17 amino acids. Germline V CDR1 and CDR2: SGHRS, YFSETQ. The CDR3 sequence: CASSLAPPGKGAGELFF. The CDR3 DNA reads TGCGCCAGCAGCTTGGCTCCCCCCGGGAAGGGAGCCGGGGAGCTGTTTTTT.

DNA of the CDR3: TGTGCCAGCAGTGTTACAGGGGGCCGAACGACCGGGGAGCTGTTTTTT. It encodes CASSVTGGRTTGELFF. The chain uses TRBV2 and TRBJ2-2; TRBD1 agrees at 9 bases. The CDR3 consists of 16 residues. With 4 bases clipped from V and 5 bases from J, the junction kept 8 bases outside the gene matches. The germline gives CDR1 SNHLY, CDR2 FYNNEI.

Remarks on this clone: This sample includes further DNA sequences coding for the same CDR3. V is TRBV9 and J is TRBJ2-7, with D possibly being TRBD2 (5 bases). Trimming stripped 0 bases from V and 0 bases from J, with 7 bases between. The CDR3 is 14 amino acids. CDR1 is SGDLS, CDR2 YYNGEE, per germline. CDR3 protein: CASSVGGSSYEQYF. The CDR3 region has the DNA TGTGCCAGCAGCGTAGGTGGGAGCTCCTACGAGCAGTACTTC.

The chain combines TRBV18 with TRBJ1-5; D not resolved. The CDR3 length is 12 residues. V gave up 6 bases and J gave up 6 bases, with 9 bases separating them. Germline V gene lookup returns CDR1 KGHSH and CDR2 LQKENI. The CDR3 nucleotides read TGTGCCAGCTCTCCGACATCTCAGCCCCAGCATTTT. It translates to CASSPTSQPQHF.

This clone was counted once. J is TRBJ2-5 and V is TRBV9; the match to TRBD2 covers 10 bases. J gave up 10 bases and V 0 bases, and 6 bases lay outside the gene matches. The germline CDR1 and CDR2 sequences are SGDLS and YYNGEE. CDR3 size: 14 residues. CDR3 in DNA: TGTGCCAGCAGCGTAGGAGTTAGCGGGGGGTTCCAGTACTTC. Residues: CASSVGVSGGFQYF.

This clone was seen once. The chain employs TRBV7-7 and TRBJ2-5; TRBD2 aligns across 11 bases. From germline, CDR1 is SSHAT and CDR2 FNYEAQ (reference sequence). V was clipped by 3 bases and J by 3 bases; unmatched bases: 9. The CDR3 runs to 17 residues. The CDR3 here is CASSLGSSGGTKETQYF. The CDR3 region has the DNA TGTGCCAGCAGCTTGGGGTCTAGCGGGGGGACTAAAGAGACCCAGTACTTC.

The V call is TRBV7-2, the J call TRBJ2-3, with D perhaps matching TRBD2 (6 bases). The CDR3 is 14 residues long. V lost 5 bases, J lost 2 bases, and 11 bases lay in between. Germline loops: CDR1 SGHTA, CDR2 FQGNSA. CDR3 in amino acids: CASSRGTFTDTQYF. The DNA for the CDR3 is TGTGCCAGCAGCCGCGGGACCTTCACAGATACGCAGTATTTT.

J is TRBJ2-2 and V is TRBV7-2; 8 positions agree with TRBD2. Germline V gene data show CDR1 as SGHTA and CDR2 as FQGNSA. V gave up 4 bases and J gave up 5 bases; unmatched junction bases: 9. The CDR3 has 16 residues. CDR3 in DNA: TGTGCCAGCAGCTCCGCGGGGGGAGGGTGGACCGGGGAGCTGTTTTTT. Its translation is CASSSAGGGWTGELFF.

The rearrangement uses TRBV5-1 and TRBJ2-6, with D possibly TRBD1 on 5 matching bases. Germline V gene sequence: CDR1 SGHRS, CDR2 YFSETQ. V lost 0 bases to trimming and J lost 2 bases, with 6 bases between them. CDR3 length: 15 residues. The CDR3 spells CASSLEGAGANVLTF. In DNA form, the CDR3 reads TGCGCCAGCAGCTTGGAAGGGGCTGGGGCCAACGTCCTGACTTTC.

This clone was recorded once. The chain carries TRBV7-9 and TRBJ2-4; D is perhaps TRBD2 (5 bases). The CDR3 has 14 amino acids. The V gene lost 5 bases and the J gene lost 5 bases, with 13 bases spanning the gap. Germline loops: CDR1 SEHNR, CDR2 FQNEAQ (reference sequence). The CDR3 region is CASSPSGYENIQYF. For the CDR3, the DNA is TGTGCCAGCAGCCCCTCGGGGTATGAAAACATTCAGTACTTC.

This sequence joins TRBV9 and TRBJ1-2, with TRBD1 matching over 8 bases. V gave up 3 bases and J gave up 0 bases; unmatched junction bases: 4. The CDR3 extends over 15 amino acids. Germline V CDR1 and CDR2: SGDLS, YYNGEE. The chain's CDR3 is CASSDRTGTNYGYTF. The CDR3 nucleotides are TGTGCCAGCAGCGACCGGACAGGGACTAACTATGGCTACACCTTC.

The chain uses TRBV7-8 and TRBJ2-7; 8 bases are a match to TRBD1. Germline V gives CDR1 SGHVS, CDR2 FQNEAQ. The CDR3 runs 14 residues. V lost 1 base and J lost 3; bases outside the gene matches: 2. The CDR3 coding sequence is TGTGCCAGCAGCTTAGTAACAGGGGGCTACGAGCAGTACTTC. Its protein is CASSLVTGGYEQYF.

V and J are TRBV27 and TRBJ2-2; tentatively, D is TRBD1 (6 bases). This CDR3 has 16 amino acids. V lost 3 bases, J lost 6 bases, and 17 bases lay in between. Germline V gives CDR1 MNHEY, CDR2 SMNVEV (reference sequence). The CDR3 region has the DNA TGTGCCAGCAGTTTCCAGGGGATTTACCCTGCCGGGGAGCTGTTTTTT. Translated, it gives CASSFQGIYPAGELFF.

The DNA of the CDR3 is TGTGCCAGTAAGAAGGGGGCGGAACAGCCCCAGCATTTT. The encoded protein is CASKKGAEQPQHF. The rearrangement uses TRBV19 and TRBJ1-5; 7 bases fit TRBD1. Germline loops: CDR1 LNHDA, CDR2 SQIVND (reference sequence). This CDR3 is built from 13 residues. V shed 7 bases, J shed 7 bases, and the junction held 7 bases outside the gene matches.

V and J are TRBV6-6 and TRBJ2-7; 8 bases fit TRBD2. The germline CDR1 and CDR2 sequences are MNHNY and SVGAGI (reference sequence). This CDR3 contains 11 residues. V was clipped by 8 bases and J by 9 bases; unmatched bases: 6. The CDR3 DNA follows: TGTGCCAGCCCCCCCGGGGGGGGGCAGTACTTC. Translation: CASPPGGGQYF.